This T cell receptor (beta chain) was sequenced in a study of cytomegalovirus exposure and HLA in healthy donors. Study findings and constraints: A later analysis associated 16,951 TCR beta sequences with HLA alleles at a 0.05 false discovery rate.

PCR amplification relied on 60 Vbeta primers (plus 13 Jbeta primers). The repertoire was sequenced with immunoSEQ multiplex PCR; TCRdb's copy has only in-frame clones and lacks some. The sample gives about 160,000 clones, less than 90% of which show up once; 4.1% is in the top ten. The CDR3 consists of 12 residues. Germline V gene sequence: CDR1 MNHEY, CDR2 SVGAGI. On this clone: The antigen remains unidentified. Sequence at one end of the junction differs from germline and may be a read error.

The sequenced sample was PBMCs. The sequence came from a man aged 50 or older in good health and CMV-seropositive. The chain joins TRBV6-5 to TRBJ1-4, with 9 nucleotides matching TRBD1. The CDR3 coding sequence is TGTGCCAGCAGTTACCCGGGGACAGGGTCGCCTTTT. Amino acids: CASSYPGTGSPF.